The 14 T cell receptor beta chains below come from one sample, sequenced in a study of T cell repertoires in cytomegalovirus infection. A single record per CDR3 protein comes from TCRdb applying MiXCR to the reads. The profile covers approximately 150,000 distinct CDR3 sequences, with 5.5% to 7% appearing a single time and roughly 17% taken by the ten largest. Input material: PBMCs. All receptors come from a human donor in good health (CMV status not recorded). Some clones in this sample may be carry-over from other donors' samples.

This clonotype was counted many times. CDR3 residues: CASSAKRRLWNGYTF. The CDR3 nucleotides read TGTGCCAGCAGCGCGAAGCGTAGGTTATGGAATGGCTACACCTTC. This chain links TRBV7-9 with TRBJ1-2; no reliable D call. V was trimmed by 5 bases and J by 6 bases, leaving 19 bases between them. Germline V gene lookup returns CDR1 SEHNR and CDR2 FQNEAQ (reference sequence). CDR3 length: 15 amino acids.

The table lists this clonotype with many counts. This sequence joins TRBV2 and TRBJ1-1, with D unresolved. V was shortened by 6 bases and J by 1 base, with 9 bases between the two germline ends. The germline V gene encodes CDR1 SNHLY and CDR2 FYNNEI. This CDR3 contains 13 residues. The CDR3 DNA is TGTGCCAGCAGAGTACAGCCGAACACTGAAGCTTTCTTT. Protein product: CASRVQPNTEAFF.

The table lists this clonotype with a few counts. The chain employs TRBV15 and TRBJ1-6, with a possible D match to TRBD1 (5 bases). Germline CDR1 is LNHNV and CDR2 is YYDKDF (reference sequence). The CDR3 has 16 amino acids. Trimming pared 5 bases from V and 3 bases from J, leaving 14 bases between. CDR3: CATSGQTAVYNSPLHF. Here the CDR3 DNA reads TGTGCCACCAGCGGGCAGACAGCGGTCTATAATTCACCCCTCCACTTT. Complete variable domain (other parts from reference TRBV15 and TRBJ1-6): DAMVIQNPRYQVTQFGKPVTLSCSQTLNHNVMYWYQQKSSQAPKLLFHYYDKDFNNEADTPDNFQSRRPNTSFCFLDIRSPGLGDTAMYLCATSGQTAVYNSPLHFGNGTRLTVT.

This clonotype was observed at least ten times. CDR3 nucleotides: TGTGCCAGCAGCGGAAGGACTAGCGGGGGGACCGGGGAGCTGTTTTTT. Protein product: CASSGRTSGGTGELFF. The genes are TRBV7-2 and TRBJ2-2, with TRBD2 matching over 14 bases. The junction had 4 bases not matched to a gene; V was cut back by 5 bases and J by 5 bases. This CDR3 comprises 16 residues. Germline-derived CDR1 and CDR2 are SGHTA and FQGNSA.

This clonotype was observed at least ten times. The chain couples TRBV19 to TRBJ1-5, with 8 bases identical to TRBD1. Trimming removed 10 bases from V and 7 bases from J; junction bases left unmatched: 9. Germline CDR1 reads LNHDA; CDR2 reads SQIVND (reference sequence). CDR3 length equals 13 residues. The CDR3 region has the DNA TGTGCCACCGCAGGGGACAGGCAACAGCCCCAGCATTTT. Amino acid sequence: CATAGDRQQPQHF.

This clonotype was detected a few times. DNA of the CDR3: TGTGCCAGCAGGGGGTTGGATACGCAGTATTTT. Translated, it gives CASRGLDTQYF. The chain employs TRBV27 and TRBJ2-3; no definite D call. Trimming pared 6 bases from V and 6 bases from J, leaving 7 bases between. Germline CDR1 reads MNHEY; CDR2 reads SMNVEV (reference sequence). CDR3 size: 11 residues.

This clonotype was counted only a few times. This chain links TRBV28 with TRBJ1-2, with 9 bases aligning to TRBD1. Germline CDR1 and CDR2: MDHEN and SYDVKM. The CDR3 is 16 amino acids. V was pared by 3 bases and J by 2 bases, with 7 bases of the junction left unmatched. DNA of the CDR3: TGTGCCAGCAGTTTTGCCGGGACAGGGAACAACTATGGCTACACCTTC. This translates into CASSFAGTGNNYGYTF.

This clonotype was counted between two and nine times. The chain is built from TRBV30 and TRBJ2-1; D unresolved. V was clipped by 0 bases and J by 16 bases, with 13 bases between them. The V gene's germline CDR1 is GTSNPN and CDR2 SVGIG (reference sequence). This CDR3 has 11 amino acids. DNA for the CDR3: TGTGCCTGGAGTGTAGGTGGGCCCCGTTTCTTC. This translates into CAWSVGGPRFF. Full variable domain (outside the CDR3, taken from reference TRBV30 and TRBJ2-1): SQTIHQWPATLVQPVGSPLSLECTVEGTSNPNLYWYRQAAGRGLQLLFYSVGIGQISSEVPQNLSASRPQDRQFILSSKKLLLSDSGFYLCAWSVGGPRFFGPGTRLTVL.

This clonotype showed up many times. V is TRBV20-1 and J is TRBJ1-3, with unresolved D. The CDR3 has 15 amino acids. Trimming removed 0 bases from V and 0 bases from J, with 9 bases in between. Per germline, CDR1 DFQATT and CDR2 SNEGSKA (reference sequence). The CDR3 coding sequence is TGCAGTGCTAGAGATAACGTGAACTCTGGAAACACCATATATTTT. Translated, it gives CSARDNVNSGNTIYF.

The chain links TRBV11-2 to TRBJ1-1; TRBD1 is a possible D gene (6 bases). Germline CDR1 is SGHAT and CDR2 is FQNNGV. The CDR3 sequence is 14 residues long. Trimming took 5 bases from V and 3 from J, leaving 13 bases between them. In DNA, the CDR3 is TGTGCCAGCAGCCGCCCGGGGGCCTACACTGAAGCTTTCTTT. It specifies CASSRPGAYTEAFF.

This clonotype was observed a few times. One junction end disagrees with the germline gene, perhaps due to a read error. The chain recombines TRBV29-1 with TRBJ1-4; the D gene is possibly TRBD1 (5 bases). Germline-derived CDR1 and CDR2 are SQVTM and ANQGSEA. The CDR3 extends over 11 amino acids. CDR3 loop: CSVERGEQLFF. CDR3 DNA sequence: TGCAGCGTCGAAAGGGGTGAACAACTGTTTTTT.

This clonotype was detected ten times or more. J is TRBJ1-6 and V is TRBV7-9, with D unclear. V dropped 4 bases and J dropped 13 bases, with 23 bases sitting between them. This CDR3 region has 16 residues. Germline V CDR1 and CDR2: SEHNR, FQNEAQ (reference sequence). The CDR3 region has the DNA TGTGCCAGCAGCTCCGTGACGGACGGAACCATCGTGCCCCTCCACTTT. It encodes CASSSVTDGTIVPLHF.

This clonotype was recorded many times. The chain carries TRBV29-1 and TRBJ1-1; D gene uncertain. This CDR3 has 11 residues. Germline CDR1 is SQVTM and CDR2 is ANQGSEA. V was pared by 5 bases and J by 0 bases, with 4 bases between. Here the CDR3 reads CSVLVNTEAFF. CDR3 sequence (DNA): TGCAGCGTTTTAGTGAACACTGAAGCTTTCTTT.

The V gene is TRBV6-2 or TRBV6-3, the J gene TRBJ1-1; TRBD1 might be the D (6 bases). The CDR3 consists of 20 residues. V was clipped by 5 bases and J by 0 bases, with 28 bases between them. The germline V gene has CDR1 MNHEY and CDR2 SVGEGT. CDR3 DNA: TGTGCCAGCAGTCGCCACCTCACAGGGTTCGCTCCTTTCATGAACACTGAAGCTTTCTTT. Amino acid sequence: CASSRHLTGFAPFMNTEAFF.